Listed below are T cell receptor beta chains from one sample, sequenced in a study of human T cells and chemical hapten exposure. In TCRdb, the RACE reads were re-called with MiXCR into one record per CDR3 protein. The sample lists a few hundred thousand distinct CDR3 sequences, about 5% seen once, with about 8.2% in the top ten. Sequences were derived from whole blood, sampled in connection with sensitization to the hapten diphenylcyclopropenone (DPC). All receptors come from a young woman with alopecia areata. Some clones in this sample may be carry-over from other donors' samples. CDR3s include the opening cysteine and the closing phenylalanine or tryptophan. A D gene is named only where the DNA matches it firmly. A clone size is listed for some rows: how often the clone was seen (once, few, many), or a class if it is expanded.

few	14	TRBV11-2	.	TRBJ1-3	TGTGCCAGCAGCCCCCCGACGGCTGGAAACACCATATATTTT	CASSPPTAGNTIYF
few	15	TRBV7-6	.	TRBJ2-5	TGTGCCAGCTTTAGGTTAGGATTGTACCAAGAGACCCAGTACTTC	CASFRLGLYQETQYF
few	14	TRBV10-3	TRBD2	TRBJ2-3	TGTGCCATCAGTGACGAGACTAGCGGGGAGCGAGGGTATTTT	CAISDETSGERGYF
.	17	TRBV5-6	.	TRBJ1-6	TGTGCCAGCAGCGCCGGGAGCCTGGGGTTCTATAATTCACCCCTCCACTTT	CASSAGSLGFYNSPLHF
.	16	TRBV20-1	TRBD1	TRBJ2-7	TGCAGTGCTAGAGACCTTGAAGGACAGGAAACCAGCGAGCAGTACTTC	CSARDLEGQETSEQYF
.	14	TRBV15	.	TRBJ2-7	TGTGCCACCAGCGAACCGACAGTCTCCTACGAGCAGTACTTC	CATSEPTVSYEQYF
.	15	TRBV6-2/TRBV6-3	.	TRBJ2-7	TGTGCCAGCAGTCAAAAACAGGCGTGGGGCTACGAGCAGTACTTC	CASSQKQAWGYEQYF
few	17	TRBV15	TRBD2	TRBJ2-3	TGTGCCACCAGCAGAGTCGGGACTAGCATCAGCACAGATACGCAGTATTTT	CATSRVGTSISTDTQYF
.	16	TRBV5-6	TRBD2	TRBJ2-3	TGTGCCAGCAGCCAGCCGGGACTAGCGAGCACAGATACGCAGTATTTT	CASSQPGLASTDTQYF
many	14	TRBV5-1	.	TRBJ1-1	TGCGCCAGCAAGTTGTCGGACACGAACACTGAAGCTTTCTTT	CASKLSDTNTEAFF
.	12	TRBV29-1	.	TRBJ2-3	TGCAGCGGTGAAAAAAGTCAAGGCCCGGAGTATTTT	CSGEKSQGPEYF
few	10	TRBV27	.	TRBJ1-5	TGTGCCAGCCCAAAGGAGCCCCAGCATTTT	CASPKEPQHF
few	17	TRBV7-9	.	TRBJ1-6	TGTGCCAGCAGCTTAGGCTTAGGGACGCAGAATAATTCACCCCTCCACTTT	CASSLGLGTQNNSPLHF
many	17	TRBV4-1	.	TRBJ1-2	TGCGCCAGCAGCCAAGGGCTGGTCGGGGCCGATAACTATGGCTACACCTTC	CASSQGLVGADNYGYTF
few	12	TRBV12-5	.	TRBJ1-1	TGTGCTAGTGGTCTACTGGGGGTAGTAGCTTTCTTT	CASGLLGVVAFF
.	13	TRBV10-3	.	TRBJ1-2	TGTGCCATCAGTGTCGACGTTTTGGGTGGCTACACCTTC	CAISVDVLGGYTF
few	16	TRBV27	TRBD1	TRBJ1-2	TGTGCCACCACTCCTGCGTACAGGGGCTATAACTATGGCTACACCTTC	CATTPAYRGYNYGYTF
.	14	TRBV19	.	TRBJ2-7	TGTGCCAGTAGTATAGATGGGACAACCTACGAGCAGTACTTC	CASSIDGTTYEQYF
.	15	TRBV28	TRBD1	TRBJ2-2	TGTGCCAGCAGCCTGACAGGGGAGGATACCGGGGAGCTGTTTTTT	CASSLTGEDTGELFF
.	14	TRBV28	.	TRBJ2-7	TGTGCCAGCAGGCCGCAGGGAGAACCCTACGAGCAGTACTTC	CASRPQGEPYEQYF
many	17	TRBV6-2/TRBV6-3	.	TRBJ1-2	TGTGCCAGCAGTTATCCATTTGCCACGGCAGGGAGAGATGGCTACACCTTC	CASSYPFATAGRDGYTF
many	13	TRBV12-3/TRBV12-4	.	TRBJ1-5	TGTGCCAGCAGTTCGGGGTCCAATCAGCCCCAGCATTTT	CASSSGSNQPQHF
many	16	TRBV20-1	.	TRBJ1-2	TGCAGTGCTAATATTATCGGGGGGGCAATTAACTATGGCTACACCTTC	CSANIIGGAINYGYTF
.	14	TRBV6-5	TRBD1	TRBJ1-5	TGTGCCAGCAGCGCGACAGGGGGCACTCAGCCCCAGCATTTT	CASSATGGTQPQHF
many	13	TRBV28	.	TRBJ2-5	TGTGCCAGCATTCTCCATAACGGGGAGACCCAGTACTTC	CASILHNGETQYF
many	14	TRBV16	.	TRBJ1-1	TGTGCCAGCAGCCAGGGGGAGTTAAACACTGAAGCTTTCTTT	CASSQGELNTEAFF
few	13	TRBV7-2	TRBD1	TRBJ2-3	TGTGCCAGCAGCTTCGGGACAGTAGATACGCAGTATTTT	CASSFGTVDTQYF
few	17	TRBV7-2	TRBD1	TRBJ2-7	TGTGCCAGCAGCCACACAGGGGGACAGGGGTCCTCCTACGAGCAGTACTTC	CASSHTGGQGSSYEQYF
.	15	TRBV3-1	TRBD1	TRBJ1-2	TGTGCCAGCAGCCAGCCCGGGACAGGGGACTATGGCTACACCTTC	CASSQPGTGDYGYTF
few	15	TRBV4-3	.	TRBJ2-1	TGCGCCAGCAGCCAAGATGTTCGGGAGCACAATGAGCAGTTCTTC	CASSQDVREHNEQFF
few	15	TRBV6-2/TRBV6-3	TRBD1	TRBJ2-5	TGTGCCAGCAAGGACACCGGGACAGGGAGAGAGACCCAGTACTTC	CASKDTGTGRETQYF
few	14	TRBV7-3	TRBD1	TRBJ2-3	TGTGCCAGCAGCCCGGACAGGCGCACAGATACGCAGTATTTT	CASSPDRRTDTQYF
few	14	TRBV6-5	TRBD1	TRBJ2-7	TGTGCCAGCAGTGCGATCAGGGGGCCCTACGAGCAGTACTTC	CASSAIRGPYEQYF
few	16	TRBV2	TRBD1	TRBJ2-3	TGTGCCAGCAGTGAAACCCGGACAGGGGAGGCAGATACGCAGTATTTT	CASSETRTGEADTQYF
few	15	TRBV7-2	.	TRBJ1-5	TGTGCCAGCAGCTCCGGACCTTATAGCAATCAGCCCCAGCATTTT	CASSSGPYSNQPQHF
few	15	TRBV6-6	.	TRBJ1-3	TGTGCCAGCAGTTATGGTCTTGCAGGGGGAAACACCATATATTTT	CASSYGLAGGNTIYF
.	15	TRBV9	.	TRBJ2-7	TGTGCCAGCAGCGTAGAAATGGGTCCTACATACGAGCAGTACTTC	CASSVEMGPTYEQYF
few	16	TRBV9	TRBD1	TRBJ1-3	TGTGCCAGCAGCGTAGAAGGGGGCATCTCTGGAAACACCATATATTTT	CASSVEGGISGNTIYF
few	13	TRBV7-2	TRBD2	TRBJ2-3	TGTGCCAGCAGAGGCGGGGGGGCGGATACGCAGTATTTT	CASRGGGADTQYF
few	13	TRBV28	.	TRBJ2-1	TGTGCCAGCAGTTTACCCCCCGGGACCGAGCAGTTCTTC	CASSLPPGTEQFF
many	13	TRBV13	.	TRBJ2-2	TGTGCCAGCAGCATGACTAGTGGCGGGGAGCTGTTTTTT	CASSMTSGGELFF
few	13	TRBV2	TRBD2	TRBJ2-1	TGTGCCAGCAGGCGGGGGGAACACAATGAGCAGTTCTTC	CASRRGEHNEQFF